This record covers a single T cell receptor beta chain. This clone may be a read error of a much larger clone one base away. Input for naive CD8 libraries was 20,000 to 1,000,000 sorted cells; the RNA fraction used was 10%, 30% or 50%. V gave up 6 bases and J gave up 6 bases; unmatched junction bases: 17. CDR3 length: 17 residues. Germline CDR1 is MNHNS and CDR2 is SASEGT. TCRdb recomputed calls from the PCR reads with MiXCR, one row per CDR3 protein. In the table there are hundreds of thousands of distinct CDR3 sequences, roughly 23% of which are singletons. This specimen belongs to a study of molecular identifiers for immune sequencing clone quantification.

The receptor was isolated from a human donor in good health. Some libraries in this study had Jurkat cell RNA spiked in. The sequenced material came from naive CD8+ T cells from blood, with Jurkat cell RNA spiked in. The subset is: FACS-sorted CD8+CD4-CCR7+CD45RA+ naive T cells. The chain couples TRBV6-1 to TRBJ1-1; 9 positions match TRBD1. CDR3 DNA sequence: TGTGCCAGCAGCCCAATTGTACGGACAGGGGATGTGGCTGAAGCTTTCTTT. It specifies CASSPIVRTGDVAEAFF.